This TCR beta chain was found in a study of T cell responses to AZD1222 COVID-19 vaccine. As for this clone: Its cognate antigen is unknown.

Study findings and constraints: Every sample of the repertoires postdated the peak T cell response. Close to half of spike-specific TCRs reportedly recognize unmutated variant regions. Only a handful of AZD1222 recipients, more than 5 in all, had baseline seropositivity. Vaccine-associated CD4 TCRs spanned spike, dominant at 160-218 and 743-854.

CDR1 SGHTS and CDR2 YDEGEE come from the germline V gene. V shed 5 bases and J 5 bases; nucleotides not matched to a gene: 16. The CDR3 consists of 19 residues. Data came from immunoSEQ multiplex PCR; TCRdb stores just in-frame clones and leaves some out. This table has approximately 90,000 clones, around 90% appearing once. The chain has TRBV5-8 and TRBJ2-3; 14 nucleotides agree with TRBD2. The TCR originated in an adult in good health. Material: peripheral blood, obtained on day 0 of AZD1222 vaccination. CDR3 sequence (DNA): TGTGCCAGCAGTCGCTGGACTAGCGGGGGGACCCGGCGGGGAGATACGCAGTATTTT. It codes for CASSRWTSGGTRRGDTQYF.